This T cell receptor (beta chain) derives from a study of cytomegalovirus exposure and HLA in healthy donors. Findings and caveats of the study: It was reportedly the case that the classifier diagnosed cytomegalovirus status with high specificity and sensitivity. Beyond CMV serostatus, there was no information to go on about immune exposure.

About this clone itself: Its antigen remains unknown.

In germline, CDR1 is MNHEY, CDR2 SMNVEV (reference sequence). The V end lost 2 bases, the J end lost 2 bases, and 14 bases lay between the germline ends. The CDR3 sequence is 16 residues long. In the PCR, 60 Vbeta and 13 Jbeta primers were used. TCRdb keeps only in-frame clones here, not all; method: immunoSEQ multiplex PCR. This sample has 210,000 or so clones; roughly four fifths occur once, and the top ten carry approximately 2%. This TCR came from a woman aged 30 to 39 in good health and CMV-seropositive. The sample was PBMCs. This chain joins TRBV27 and TRBJ2-3, with D perhaps matching TRBD1 (6 bases). CDR3 in amino acids: CASSLRGTLNTDTQYF. CDR3 sequence (DNA): TGTGCCAGCAGTTTAAGGGGGACCCTTAACACAGATACGCAGTATTTT.